This T cell receptor (beta chain) comes out of a study of coeliac disease. Study summary: Without high-resolution HLA typing, biased TRBV7-2 usage was queried. Study-level findings and limits: Cross-contamination between intraepithelial and lamina propria cells was possible. Lower clonality than controls marked TRB and TRG repertoires from active celiac intraepithelial and lamina propria samples. Unbiased detection of gliadin-specific T cells was judged not feasible with this approach.

Only a few counts were recorded for this clone. Its antigen is still unknown. This CDR3 spans 14 amino acids. Germline CDR1 reads SGHRS; CDR2 reads YFSETQ. The V gene end was trimmed by 4 bases and the J gene end by 4 bases; junction bases not matched to a gene: 7. Here immunoSEQ multiplex PCR was the method, and the copy in TCRdb shows in-frame clones only, minus some. The sample lists fewer than 2,000 clones, around 70% seen once, with roughly 12% in the top ten. This rearrangement joins TRBV5-1 to TRBJ2-7; 8 bases agree with TRBD2. This receptor was obtained from a human donor without celiac disease. Sequenced: lymphocytes from the gut lamina propria. CDR3 residues: CASSTEAGAYEQYF. In DNA form, the CDR3 reads TGCGCCAGCAGCACCGAAGCGGGAGCATACGAGCAGTACTTC.